This T cell receptor beta chain was sequenced during a study of OX40 agonist ivuxolimab in advanced cancers. About the research overall: Administration of intravenous ivuxolimab to patients occurred every 2 weeks at 0.01 to 10 mg/kg.

Sequencing was performed with immunoSEQ multiplex PCR; in TCRdb, only in-frame clones are kept and a portion is missing. The table lists roughly 92,000 clones, under 90% of them singletons. Germline CDR1 is SGHDT and CDR2 is YYEEEE. The CDR3 loop spans 14 amino acids. The rearrangement uses TRBV5-6 and TRBJ2-5; 7 nucleotides agree with TRBD2. Judging by the DNA end, TRBJ2-7 fits better; the J call may be wrong. This TCR was sampled from an adult with an advanced solid tumor such as melanoma, head and neck, liver or kidney cancer. The sequenced sample was CD4+ or CD8+ T cells sorted from blood, obtained in a trial of the OX40 agonist ivuxolimab. This CDR3 is CASSLAGGADEQYF. As DNA, the CDR3 is TGTGCCAGCAGCTTGGCGGGGGGTGCGGACGAGCAGTACTTC.